These 8 T cell receptor beta chains were sequenced from one sample in a study of blood T cells in healthy people across ages. The second PCR ran about 6 to 12 cycles with a sample-barcoded 5' primer and J-beta primers. TCRdb independently ran MiXCR on the 5' RACE reads; one entry per CDR3 protein. This table holds 700,000 to 950,000 distinct CDR3 sequences, approximately 43% found once. Sequencing was done on a sample of blood. These receptors were collected from a woman aged 60-75 years in good health.

The rearrangement uses TRBV4-3 and TRBJ2-7; 12 nucleotides match TRBD2. In germline, CDR1 is LGHNA, CDR2 YSLEER. The J segment lost 5 bases and the V segment lost 3 bases, leaving 2 bases of the junction unmatched. The CDR3 length is 14 residues. DNA of the CDR3: TGCGCCAGCAGCCACGGACTAGCGGGACACGAGCAGTACTTC. It codes for CASSHGLAGHEQYF.

The CDR3 DNA reads TGTGCCAGCAGCGCGGGACTAGCGGGAGGGGTTGGTGAGCAGTTCTTC. Protein sequence: CASSAGLAGGVGEQFF. This chain uses TRBV9 with TRBJ2-1, with 16 bases aligning to TRBD2. The CDR3 has 16 residues. Looked up from germline, CDR1 is SGDLS and CDR2 is YYNGEE. V lost 3 bases to trimming and J lost 9 bases; unmatched junction nucleotides: 6. Full variable domain (missing parts from reference TRBV9 and TRBJ2-1): DSGVTQTPKHLITATGQRVTLRCSPRSGDLSVYWYQQSLDQGLQFLIQYYNGEERAKGNILERFSAQQFPDLHSELNLSSLELGDSALYFCASSAGLAGGVGEQFFGPGTRLTVL.

The count of this clonotype is one. The genes are TRBV30 and TRBJ1-1; D unresolved. The CDR3 totals 14 residues. Deletions cut 1 base from V and 1 base from J, with 10 bases between. CDR1 is GTSNPN and CDR2 is SVGIG in the germline V gene (reference sequence). The CDR3 DNA is TGTGCCTGGAGTGCCCTGAAAGGGAACACTGAAGCTTTCTTT. Translating it yields CAWSALKGNTEAFF. Together with reference TRBV30 and TRBJ1-1, the CDR3 gives the full variable domain: SQTIHQWPATLVQPVGSPLSLECTVEGTSNPNLYWYRQAAGRGLQLLFYSVGIGQISSEVPQNLSASRPQDRQFILSSKKLLLSDSGFYLCAWSALKGNTEAFFGQGTRLTVV.

The rearrangement joins TRBV5-1 to TRBJ2-1, with D possibly matching TRBD1 (5 bases). Germline CDR1 reads SGHRS; CDR2 reads YFSETQ. V shed 0 bases and J shed 6 bases, with 16 bases lying between them. This CDR3 is 16 amino acids long. The CDR3 protein is CASSLEGPQRGNEQFF. Written as DNA, the CDR3 is TGCGCCAGCAGCTTGGAGGGGCCCCAAAGAGGCAATGAGCAGTTCTTC.

The chain uses TRBV20-1 and TRBJ2-7; TRBD2 agrees at 9 bases. The CDR3 sequence is 13 residues long. Losses at the gene ends were 3 bases for V and 2 bases for J; bases not matched to a gene: 2. Germline-derived CDR1 and CDR2 are DFQATT and SNEGSKA (reference sequence). CDR3 region: CSARTSGPYEQYF. The CDR3, as DNA: TGCAGTGCTAGGACTAGCGGACCCTACGAGCAGTACTTC.

This clonotype was observed a few times. The chain combines TRBV7-2 with TRBJ2-1, with a possible D match to TRBD2 (5 bases). The CDR3 is 15 residues long. CDR1 and CDR2 from the germline V gene are SGHTA and FQGNSA. Trimming pared 1 base from V and 6 bases from J, leaving 13 bases between. In DNA, the CDR3 is TGTGCCAGCAGCTTAGACGGGGTTAGCTTCAATGAGCAGTTCTTC. Protein product: CASSLDGVSFNEQFF.

This clonotype was counted many times. The chain uses TRBV7-3 and TRBJ2-6; D unclear. V was trimmed by 3 bases and J by 4 bases, leaving 4 bases between them. Per the germline V gene, CDR1 is SGHTA and CDR2 is FQGTGA. The CDR3 runs 13 residues. For the CDR3, the DNA is TGTGCCAGCAGCTTTTACGGGGCCAACGTCCTGACTTTC. As protein: CASSFYGANVLTF.

J is TRBJ1-6 and V is TRBV14; D is undetermined. CDR1 is SGHDN, CDR2 FVKESK, per germline. V was clipped by 7 bases and J by 3 bases, with 7 bases between them. The CDR3 loop spans 13 amino acids. The CDR3 DNA is TGTGCCAGCAATCGGGTCTATAATTCACCCCTCCACTTT. It codes for CASNRVYNSPLHF.